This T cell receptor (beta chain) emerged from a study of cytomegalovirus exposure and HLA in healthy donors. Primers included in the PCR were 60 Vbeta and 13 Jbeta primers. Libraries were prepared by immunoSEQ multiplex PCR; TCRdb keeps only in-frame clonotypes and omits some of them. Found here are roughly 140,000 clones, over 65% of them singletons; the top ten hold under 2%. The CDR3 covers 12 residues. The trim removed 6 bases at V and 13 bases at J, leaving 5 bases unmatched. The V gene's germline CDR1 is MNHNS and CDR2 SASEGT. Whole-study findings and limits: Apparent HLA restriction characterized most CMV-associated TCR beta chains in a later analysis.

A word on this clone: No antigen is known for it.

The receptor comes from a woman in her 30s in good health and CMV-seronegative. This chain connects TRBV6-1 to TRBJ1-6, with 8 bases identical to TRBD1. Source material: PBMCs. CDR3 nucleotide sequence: TGTGCCAGCAGGGGACAGGTAACCCCCCTCCACTTT. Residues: CASRGQVTPLHF.